This TCR beta chain was retrieved from a study of blood T cells in healthy people across ages. Sample-barcoded 5' priming and a J-beta primer mix drove a second PCR of about 7 to 11 cycles. Via MiXCR, TCRdb re-called the 5' RACE reads, giving one row per CDR3 protein. The data contain 1.5 million to 2 million distinct CDR3 sequences, roughly 49% of them seen just once; the ten biggest clones take up more than 2%. The V gene end was trimmed by 6 bases and the J gene end by 5 bases; junction bases not matched to a gene: 12. This CDR3 spans 16 amino acids. Per germline, CDR1 MDHEN and CDR2 SYDVKM. Sequencing was performed on blood. The sequence came from a woman aged 40 to 49 in good health. The chain combines TRBV28 with TRBJ2-1, with 8 bases lining up with TRBD2. As DNA, the CDR3 is TGTGCCAGCAGAACCCCGGGCGGGGGGTTCCACAATGAGCAGTTCTTC. Protein product: CASRTPGGGFHNEQFF.